Presented here are 15 T cell receptor beta chains from one specimen sequenced in a study of identical twins. TCRdb itself ran the 5' RACE reads through MiXCR, one entry per CDR3 protein. Of some 440,000 distinct CDR3 sequences in the sample, roughly a quarter are singletons; the top ten hold 2.5% to 3.5%. The same data also contributed to another study, on T cells expressing NK-cell markers.

Sequencing used CD4+ T cells sorted from blood. Receptors originate from a woman younger than 30 in good health.

V is TRBV29-1 and J is TRBJ2-1; D may be TRBD1 (5 bases). This CDR3 region has 13 residues. Germline V gives CDR1 SQVTM, CDR2 ANQGSEA. V was cut by 8 bases and J by 9 bases, with 20 bases left in between. This CDR3 is CSSLKGPNGEQFF. The CDR3 DNA is TGCAGCAGCTTAAAGGGGCCTAATGGTGAGCAGTTCTTC.

The rearrangement joins TRBV20-1 to TRBJ1-2; D uncertain. The length of the CDR3 is 16 residues. In germline, CDR1 is DFQATT, CDR2 SNEGSKA (reference sequence). The V and J ends lost 4 bases and 4 bases respectively, with 22 bases between them. The CDR3 coding sequence is TGCAGTGCTATACGTGGGGAGAGCATACTTCTCTATGGCTACACCTTC. Its protein product is CSAIRGESILLYGYTF.

V and J are TRBV5-1 and TRBJ2-1; TRBD2 matches at 9 bases. Germline values: CDR1 SGHRS, CDR2 YFSETQ. V gave up 1 base and J gave up 4 bases; unmatched junction bases: 6. There are 16 residues in the CDR3. The CDR3 sequence is CASSLLSGSRYNEQFF. CDR3 DNA sequence: TGCGCCAGCAGCTTGCTTAGCGGGAGTAGGTACAATGAGCAGTTCTTC.

A few counts support this clonotype. The rearrangement uses TRBV5-1 and TRBJ1-1; possibly TRBD1 for D (5 bases). V was pared by 0 bases and J by 1 base, with 10 bases between. The CDR3 length is 15 residues. Per germline, CDR1 SGHRS and CDR2 YFSETQ. The CDR3 spells CASSLVAGRNTEAFF. The CDR3 coding sequence is TGCGCCAGCAGCTTGGTAGCAGGGAGGAACACTGAAGCTTTCTTT.

The V gene is TRBV10-3, the J gene TRBJ2-1, with a tentative D call TRBD2 (5 bases). CDR3 length: 16 amino acids. Germline CDR1 ENHRY, CDR2 SYGVKD. The V gene lost 6 bases and the J gene lost 0 bases, with 15 bases spanning the gap. In DNA, the CDR3 is TGTGCCATCAGGGATGTAGCGCGCAGCTCCTACAATGAGCAGTTCTTC. Amino acid sequence: CAIRDVARSSYNEQFF.

The chain combines TRBV11-2 with TRBJ2-3; 16 positions match TRBD2. With 4 bases clipped from V and 7 bases from J, the junction kept 11 bases outside the gene matches. There are 18 residues in the CDR3. CDR1 and CDR2 from the germline V gene are SGHAT and FQNNGV. CDR3 residues: CASSSSGTSGRAGNTQYF. CDR3 DNA sequence: TGTGCCAGCAGCTCTTCGGGGACTAGCGGGAGGGCCGGGAATACGCAGTATTTT.

This clonotype was counted only a few times. V gene TRBV10-3 combines with J gene TRBJ2-1; 8 bases align to TRBD2. Trimming at V came to 2 bases and at J to 11 bases, leaving 8 bases not matched to a gene. Per the germline V gene, CDR1 is ENHRY and CDR2 is SYGVKD. The CDR3 is 14 residues long. The CDR3 nucleotides are TGTGCCATCAGTGAGGGACTAGCCAGCAGCAAGCAGTTCTTC. The encoded protein is CAISEGLASSKQFF.

A single count supports this clonotype. The rearrangement links TRBV6-2 or TRBV6-3 to TRBJ2-1; D call uncertain. The CDR3 consists of 11 residues. Germline V lookup: CDR1 MNHEY, CDR2 SVGEGT. V was cut by 8 bases and J by 8 bases, with 10 bases left in between. The chain's CDR3 is CASRDWYEQFF. In nucleotides, the CDR3 is TGTGCCAGCCGCGACTGGTATGAGCAGTTCTTC.

The chain links TRBV6-1 to TRBJ2-7; possibly TRBD1 for D (5 bases). CDR1 and CDR2 from the germline V gene are MNHNS and SASEGT. The germline V and J ends were trimmed by 6 bases and 6 bases, with 18 bases remaining between them. This CDR3 is 14 amino acids long. CDR3 in amino acids: CASRRLTGPAEQYF. CDR3 nucleotides: TGTGCCAGCAGGCGGCTCACAGGTCCGGCCGAGCAGTACTTC.

This clonotype was seen a handful of times. The chain combines TRBV9 with TRBJ2-3; 8 bases are a match to TRBD2. Germline-derived CDR1 and CDR2 are SGDLS and YYNGEE. V lost 1 base and J lost 0; bases outside the gene matches: 1. This CDR3 comprises 15 residues. CDR3 nucleotide sequence: TGTGCCAGCAGCGTAAGCGGGGGTAGCACAGATACGCAGTATTTT. Amino acids: CASSVSGGSTDTQYF.

The chain uses TRBV7-6 and TRBJ2-7; no reliable D call. Germline V CDR1 and CDR2: SGHVS, FNYEAQ. This CDR3 has 13 residues. Trimming stripped 7 bases from V and 1 base from J, with 11 bases between. CDR3: CASMRGSSYEQYF. The CDR3 nucleotides read TGTGCCAGCATGAGAGGTTCTTCCTACGAGCAGTACTTC.

V usage is TRBV6-5 and J usage is TRBJ2-7; D gene unclear. V was trimmed by 3 bases and J by 2 bases, leaving 14 bases between them. Germline V CDR1 and CDR2: MNHEY, SVGAGI. CDR3 size: 15 residues. The CDR3, as DNA: TGTGCCAGCAGTTATTTTCCAGGCACCACCTACGAGCAGTACTTC. It translates to CASSYFPGTTYEQYF.

The genes are TRBV11-2 and TRBJ2-6; 7 bases fit TRBD1. V shed 5 bases and J 0 bases; nucleotides not matched to a gene: 4. The CDR3 has 16 amino acids. Germline V lookup: CDR1 SGHAT, CDR2 FQNNGV. CDR3 sequence: CASSGWDSSGANVLTF. CDR3 sequence (DNA): TGTGCCAGCAGCGGTTGGGACAGCTCTGGGGCCAACGTCCTGACTTTC.

This clonotype has more than one count but fewer than ten. This chain joins TRBV7-9 and TRBJ1-1; weak D call: TRBD1 (6 bases). This CDR3 comprises 14 residues. The germline gives CDR1 SEHNR, CDR2 FQNEAQ (reference sequence). V was pared by 1 base and J by 4 bases, with 10 bases between. The CDR3 DNA reads as TGTGCCAGCAGCTTAGGAGGGGGTAGCACTGAAGCTTTCTTT. Amino acid sequence: CASSLGGGSTEAFF.

This clonotype was seen many times. The chain uses TRBV9 and TRBJ2-5, with 9 bases identical to TRBD1. Trimming cost V 5 bases and J 4 bases; bases outside gene matches: 9. The length of the CDR3 is 15 residues. Germline V gene sequence: CDR1 SGDLS, CDR2 YYNGEE. CDR3 DNA sequence: TGTGCCAGCAGTCGGACCGGGACAGGGAGAGAGACCCAGTACTTC. This encodes CASSRTGTGRETQYF.